The rows below give T cell receptor beta chains drawn from one sample of a study of T cells in Graves' hyperthyroidism and ophthalmopathy. In TCRdb, the multiplex PCR reads were re-called with MiXCR into one record per CDR3 protein. Here the sample spans some 350,000 distinct CDR3 sequences, 25% being singletons. The sample comprised blood. The source is a man aged 50-60 years with Graves' hyperthyroidism. Both conserved end residues are part of each CDR3. Each record gives: CDR3 protein, CDR3 DNA, D gene, V gene, CDR3 length, J gene, clone size. The D gene is left open where the match is weak. Clone size, where shown, is once, few, many, or a class for clones that have expanded.

CDR3 protein: CAAGQEDTGELFF; CDR3 DNA: TGTGCCGCGGGACAGGAGGACACCGGGGAGCTGTTTTTT; D gene: TRBD1; V gene: TRBV2; CDR3 length: 13; J gene: TRBJ2-2; clone size: NA
CDR3 protein: CARTTSGIGYEQYF; CDR3 DNA: TGCGCCAGGACGACTAGCGGGATAGGTTACGAGCAGTACTTC; D gene: TRBD2; V gene: TRBV10-1; CDR3 length: 14; J gene: TRBJ2-7; clone size: many
CDR3 protein: CASTGGDRSGELFF; CDR3 DNA: TGTGCCAGCACCGGAGGAGACCGCTCCGGGGAGCTGTTTTTT; D gene: NA; V gene: TRBV7-3; CDR3 length: 14; J gene: TRBJ2-2; clone size: NA
CDR3 protein: CASSLGSGYGPYEQYF; CDR3 DNA: TGTGCCAGCAGCTTAGGCAGCGGGTACGGACCCTACGAGCAGTACTTC; D gene: NA; V gene: TRBV7-9; CDR3 length: 16; J gene: TRBJ2-7; clone size: many
CDR3 protein: CASSQGLDRTEAFF; CDR3 DNA: TGTGCCAGCAGCCAAGGGTTGGACAGAACTGAAGCTTTCTTT; D gene: NA; V gene: TRBV3-1; CDR3 length: 14; J gene: TRBJ1-1; clone size: many
CDR3 protein: CASRSTGRRYEQYF; CDR3 DNA: TGCGCCAGCAGATCGACAGGACGGCGCTACGAGCAGTACTTC; D gene: NA; V gene: TRBV5-1; CDR3 length: 14; J gene: TRBJ2-7; clone size: NA
CDR3 protein: CSARASSYNEQFF; CDR3 DNA: TGCAGTGCTAGAGCTAGCTCCTACAATGAGCAGTTCTTC; D gene: NA; V gene: TRBV20-1; CDR3 length: 13; J gene: TRBJ2-1; clone size: NA
CDR3 protein: CASSQGWRGGAGELFF; CDR3 DNA: TGCGCCAGCAGTCAAGGATGGAGGGGAGGAGCCGGGGAGCTGTTTTTT; D gene: NA; V gene: TRBV5-1; CDR3 length: 16; J gene: TRBJ2-2; clone size: NA
CDR3 protein: CASSDSGPYEQYF; CDR3 DNA: TGCGCCAGCAGTGATAGCGGACCCTACGAGCAGTACTTC; D gene: NA; V gene: TRBV5-1; CDR3 length: 13; J gene: TRBJ2-7; clone size: NA
CDR3 protein: CASNPGMNTEAFF; CDR3 DNA: TGTGCCAGTAATCCAGGCATGAACACTGAAGCTTTCTTT; D gene: NA; V gene: TRBV19; CDR3 length: 13; J gene: TRBJ1-1; clone size: NA
CDR3 protein: CSIKRSLGALEAFF; CDR3 DNA: TGCAGCATAAAGCGTTCTCTCGGGGCCTTAGAAGCTTTCTTT; D gene: NA; V gene: TRBV29-1; CDR3 length: 14; J gene: TRBJ1-1; clone size: few
CDR3 protein: CASSHPGDGTYEQYF; CDR3 DNA: TGTGCCAGTAGTCATCCCGGGGACGGGACCTACGAGCAGTACTTC; D gene: NA; V gene: TRBV19; CDR3 length: 15; J gene: TRBJ2-7; clone size: NA
CDR3 protein: CSVQGGRDEQFF; CDR3 DNA: TGCAGTGTTCAGGGAGGGCGGGATGAGCAGTTCTTC; D gene: TRBD2; V gene: TRBV20-1; CDR3 length: 12; J gene: TRBJ2-1; clone size: NA
CDR3 protein: CSARTGGYGYTF; CDR3 DNA: TGCAGTGCTAGGACCGGGGGCTATGGCTACACCTTC; D gene: NA; V gene: TRBV20-1; CDR3 length: 12; J gene: TRBJ1-2; clone size: NA
CDR3 protein: CASSPEGSLIPDTQYF; CDR3 DNA: TGTGCCAGTAGTCCCGAAGGGTCGTTGATCCCAGATACGCAGTATTTT; D gene: NA; V gene: TRBV19; CDR3 length: 16; J gene: TRBJ2-3; clone size: few
CDR3 protein: CASSYGTNPLYEQYF; CDR3 DNA: TGTGCCAGCAGTTATGGGACTAACCCCCTCTACGAGCAGTACTTC; D gene: TRBD2; V gene: TRBV27; CDR3 length: 15; J gene: TRBJ2-7; clone size: many
CDR3 protein: CASSPPEYRVESGELFF; CDR3 DNA: TGTGCCAGCAGTCCACCGGAATACAGGGTAGAAAGCGGGGAGCTGTTTTTT; D gene: NA; V gene: TRBV6-1; CDR3 length: 17; J gene: TRBJ2-2; clone size: NA
CDR3 protein: CASSQSSNTEAFF; CDR3 DNA: TGCGCCAGCAGCCAAAGTTCGAACACTGAAGCTTTCTTT; D gene: NA; V gene: TRBV5-1; CDR3 length: 13; J gene: TRBJ1-1; clone size: many
CDR3 protein: CASNEGLAGLNEQFF; CDR3 DNA: TGTGCCAGCAATGAGGGACTAGCGGGGCTCAATGAGCAGTTCTTC; D gene: TRBD2; V gene: TRBV27; CDR3 length: 15; J gene: TRBJ2-1; clone size: NA
CDR3 protein: CASSSGTSPSEQYF; CDR3 DNA: TGCGCCAGCAGCTCCGGGACTTCCCCCTCCGAGCAGTACTTC; D gene: NA; V gene: TRBV5-1; CDR3 length: 14; J gene: TRBJ2-7; clone size: NA
CDR3 protein: CASRRAFQAFF; CDR3 DNA: TGTGCCAGCAGGCGGGCCTTTCAAGCTTTCTTT; D gene: NA; V gene: TRBV12-3/TRBV12-4; CDR3 length: 11; J gene: TRBJ1-1; clone size: few
CDR3 protein: CAWSVGQLNTEAFF; CDR3 DNA: TGTGCCTGGAGTGTAGGGCAGCTGAACACTGAAGCTTTCTTT; D gene: NA; V gene: TRBV30; CDR3 length: 14; J gene: TRBJ1-1; clone size: few
CDR3 protein: CASSLVGGPYNEQFF; CDR3 DNA: TGCGCCAGCAGCTTGGTGGGAGGACCCTACAATGAGCAGTTCTTC; D gene: NA; V gene: TRBV5-1; CDR3 length: 15; J gene: TRBJ2-1; clone size: many
CDR3 protein: CASSLFGGNTEAFF; CDR3 DNA: TGTGCCAGCAGTTTATTTGGGGGTAACACTGAAGCTTTCTTT; D gene: NA; V gene: TRBV28; CDR3 length: 14; J gene: TRBJ1-1; clone size: many
CDR3 protein: CASSARDRINYGYTF; CDR3 DNA: TGTGCCAGCAGCGCACGGGACAGAATAAACTATGGCTACACCTTC; D gene: TRBD1; V gene: TRBV3-1; CDR3 length: 15; J gene: TRBJ1-2; clone size: many